The source of this T cell receptor (beta chain) is a study of identical twins. General study findings and limits: Among beta out-of-frame sequences, excess sharing between twins appeared weaker.

This clonotype has only a few counts. Its antigen is unidentified. MiXCR was run by TCRdb on the 5' RACE reads, yielding one entry per CDR3 protein. The table shows roughly 290,000 distinct CDR3 sequences, with under 9% occurring only once. CDR3 length: 13 residues. V was pared by 0 bases and J by 4 bases, with 4 bases between. The germline V gene encodes CDR1 SGDLS and CDR2 YYNGEE. The sample was also reused in another study, on yellow fever vaccine responses in identical twins.

Source material: memory (CD45RO+) T cells sorted from blood. The J gene is TRBJ2-2, the V gene TRBV9; D is unclear. The receptor was derived from a woman younger than 35 in good health. The CDR3 DNA reads as TGTGCCAGCAGCGTAGGGGCCACCGGGGAGCTGTTTTTT. This gives the protein CASSVGATGELFF.